This T cell receptor beta chain was retrieved from a study of T cells in Graves' hyperthyroidism and ophthalmopathy. Not enrolled were patients with uncontrolled infection, other autoimmune disease, pregnancy or lactation. Each diagnosis was grounded in clinical symptoms, serum thyroxine and TRAb, thyroid ultrasound, and orbital computed tomography. In its sample, this clonotype was seen a few times. What it recognizes is unknown. Authors of the study amplified TCR beta CDR3 regions from RNA transcripts. First-round RT-PCR targeting the TCR CDR3 was performed with the HTBI primer set. TCRdb re-called the multiplex PCR reads with MiXCR, one entry per CDR3 protein. The sample includes roughly 550,000 distinct CDR3 sequences, roughly 16% of them seen just once. The CDR3 consists of 15 residues. Between the trimmed V and J ends, which lost 4 bases and 5 bases, there was a span of 15 bases. Germline V CDR1 and CDR2: SGHKS, YYEKEE (reference sequence).

Study-level findings and limits: Blood samples included most of the expanded thyroid clonotypes exceeding 0.001.

The TCR originated in a woman aged 25 to 39 with Graves' ophthalmopathy. The chain links TRBV5-5 to TRBJ2-2; weak D call: TRBD1 (6 bases). Sequences were obtained from blood. This CDR3 is CASSRLQGATGELFF. The CDR3, as DNA: TGTGCCAGCAGCCGGCTACAGGGTGCAACCGGGGAGCTGTTTTTT.